The sequence of this TCR beta chain was determined in a study of PD-L1 blockade in urothelial cancer. Time point defined: pretreatment peripheral blood. Generated by immunoSEQ multiplex PCR, the TCRdb table keeps only in-frame clones and is missing some. The sample has 45,000 or so clones, roughly four fifths seen once. Specimen: PBMCs, collected around atezolizumab (anti-PD-L1) treatment. This TCR was sampled from a man over 45 with urothelial cancer.

This CDR3 reads CASSPGGRAVTGELFF. The CDR3 coding sequence is TGTGCCAGCAGTCCCGGCGGGAGGGCCGTGACCGGGGAGCTGTTTTTT. The chain uses TRBV5-4 and TRBJ2-2; 9 bases fit TRBD2. The length of the CDR3 is 16 residues. CDR1 SGHNT and CDR2 YYREEE come from the germline V gene (reference sequence). The V segment lost 5 bases and the J segment 5 bases; nucleotides outside the gene matches: 10.